This T cell receptor beta chain appears in the sequencing data of a study of T cells after yellow fever vaccination. Study-level information: SMART-Seq v4 Ultra Low Input served to prepare low-cell-number fractions.

This clonotype was recorded at least ten times. Its antigen remains unknown. V lost 7 bases and J lost 0; bases outside the gene matches: 11. Germline V gives CDR1 SGHTA, CDR2 FQGNSA. CDR3 size: 17 residues. General study points: There was a small share of clonotypes that showed up in both the CD4 and CD8 compartments. The secondary response showed a weaker magnitude and a faster peak, day 5 versus 15.

A 5'RACE template-switching step, the method used to make TCR cDNA, added a universal primer site and UMIs. TCRdb used MiXCR to reprocess the 5' RACE reads, holding one entry per CDR3 protein. Of a few hundred thousand distinct CDR3 sequences listed, roughly 6.8% were seen once; the top ten hold 1% to 1.2%. The sample here was CD4+ T cells sorted from PBMCs, taken on the day of the yellow fever booster vaccination. This sequence originates from a man aged 25 to 40 who received the YFV17D yellow fever vaccine. This rearrangement joins TRBV7-2 to TRBJ2-7; 11 nucleotides agree with TRBD2. The CDR3 loop reads CASTPAGLAGRSYEQYF. The CDR3 coding sequence is TGTGCCAGCACTCCCGCTGGACTAGCGGGTCGCTCCTACGAGCAGTACTTC.